There are many counts of the clone carrying this TCR beta chain. The antigen is not known. Germline CDR1 reads MNHNS; CDR2 reads SASEGT. The CDR3 extends over 16 amino acids. V shed 1 base and J shed 3 bases, with 13 bases lying between them. Deep-level settings were used for running the assay. Several immunoSEQ 96-well plates shared each subset's DNA, each plate a replicate. Unsorted PBMC DNA was sequenced on ten immunoSEQ deep assay plates. TCRdb's table, derived via immunoSEQ multiplex PCR, lists solely in-frame clones and lacks some. The sample records about 470,000 clones, about 76% being singletons. The sample originates from a study of shared clonotypes between healthy human individuals. Overall study results and limits: Only blood samples were collected, and tissue repertoires likely differ.

The TCR comes from a woman in her thirties or forties in good health. Some clones in this sample may be carry-over from other donors' samples. Sequenced material: PBMCs. This chain uses TRBV6-1 with TRBJ1-5, with no clear D. CDR3 residues: CASSEGVGSDNQPQHF. The CDR3 nucleotides are TGTGCCAGCAGTGAAGGCGTTGGTTCGGACAATCAGCCCCAGCATTTT.